This TCR beta chain was retrieved from a study of T cell responses to AZD1222 COVID-19 vaccine (dated by TCRdb to about 2021). A note on the overall study: A total of 240 or so trial participants underwent TCR sequencing, of whom about 200 had received two doses of AZD1222 and some 25 had received two doses of the MenACWY control vaccine. Trial participants were enrolled by age into 18-55, 56-69 and 70-plus year subgroups, with about 150, 28 and 57 TCR-sequenced participants respectively. Overall results and qualifications from the work: Only five to seven AZD1222 recipients were SARS-CoV-2 seropositive at baseline, limiting conclusions about previously exposed vaccinees. Participants were mostly white British and included more females than males, and it was suggested by the authors that clonal diversity may have been underestimated. Spike-specific TCR breadth and depth rose significantly after two AZD1222 doses compared with day 0 and with MenACWY recipients. In the small 56-69-year group, the increase in depth fell short of significance, most likely because of low power. The vaccine-associated CD4 TCRs covered the entire spike protein, and the dominant responses fell in regions 160-218 and 743-854. Because no day 14 peak-response samples were available, the repertoires could be characterized only after the peak T cell response. Nearly half of unique spike-specific TCRs reportedly recognized epitopes outside regions mutated in the B.1.351 and B.1.1.7 variants.

With regard to this clone: Its antigen remains unidentified. No base quality values were provided; no much bigger clone lies one nucleotide off.

The sample's time point label is to be understood as: about 28 days (+/-7) after the second vaccine dose. AZD1222 recipients given second doses at about 4 weeks or at about 12 weeks were pooled, since spike-specific TCR depth and breadth were not found to differ between the two schedules. The vaccinee samples were drawn from two UK trials, COV001 and COV002, one of which was a single-blind randomized controlled phase 2/3 trial testing AZD1222 (ChAdOx1 nCoV-19) in healthy adults. Trial participant PBMC samples were collected at day 0 and day 28 after the second dose for TCRbeta chain sequencing. The CDR3 regions of human TCRbeta chains were subjected to immunosequencing. In the authors' own workflow: Repertoire TCRs were matched against a reference library of SARS-CoV-2-specific TCRs generated with the MIRA antigen-specificity platform. Breadth meant the fraction of unique TCRs that were SARS-CoV-2-associated, whereas depth meant the fraction of total T cells that were SARS-CoV-2-associated. Each spike-specific TCR was assigned to its reactive spike region and to a CD4 or CD8 class using the MIRA data. Log10-transformed breadth and depth values were compared by one-way ANOVA with Sidak's multiple comparisons tests. The immuneACCESS repertoire file appears here via TCRdb, limited to in-frame rearrangements. These files lack a portion of the clones; in checked studies, under half of the deficit traces to unresolved V genes, and the cause of the others is not known. V, J and clone size are those of that table, while D and trimming were read from the DNA. Across this sample there are roughly 120,000 clones, with over 85% seen only once. The ten largest clones add up to around 2.5% of the sample.

The clonotype originates from an adult who received the AZD1222 COVID-19 vaccine. Here the sequenced sample was peripheral blood, taken 28 days after the second AZD1222 dose.

This receptor carries the CDR3 CASSETSGGTDTQYF. The bases read TGTGCCAGCAGTGAAACTAGCGGGGGGACAGATACGCAGTATTTT. The chain is encoded by TRBV6-4 joined to TRBJ2-3; 12 central nucleotides agree with TRBD2. The CDR3, from cysteine to phenylalanine, totals 15 residues. Only the CDR3 portion is preserved as DNA: 45 bases, with reading frame beginning at the first base. CDR1 MRHNA and CDR2 SNTAGT were looked up in the germline V gene. At the junction V is shortened by 3 bases and J by 3 bases; bases outside the gene matches: 1.